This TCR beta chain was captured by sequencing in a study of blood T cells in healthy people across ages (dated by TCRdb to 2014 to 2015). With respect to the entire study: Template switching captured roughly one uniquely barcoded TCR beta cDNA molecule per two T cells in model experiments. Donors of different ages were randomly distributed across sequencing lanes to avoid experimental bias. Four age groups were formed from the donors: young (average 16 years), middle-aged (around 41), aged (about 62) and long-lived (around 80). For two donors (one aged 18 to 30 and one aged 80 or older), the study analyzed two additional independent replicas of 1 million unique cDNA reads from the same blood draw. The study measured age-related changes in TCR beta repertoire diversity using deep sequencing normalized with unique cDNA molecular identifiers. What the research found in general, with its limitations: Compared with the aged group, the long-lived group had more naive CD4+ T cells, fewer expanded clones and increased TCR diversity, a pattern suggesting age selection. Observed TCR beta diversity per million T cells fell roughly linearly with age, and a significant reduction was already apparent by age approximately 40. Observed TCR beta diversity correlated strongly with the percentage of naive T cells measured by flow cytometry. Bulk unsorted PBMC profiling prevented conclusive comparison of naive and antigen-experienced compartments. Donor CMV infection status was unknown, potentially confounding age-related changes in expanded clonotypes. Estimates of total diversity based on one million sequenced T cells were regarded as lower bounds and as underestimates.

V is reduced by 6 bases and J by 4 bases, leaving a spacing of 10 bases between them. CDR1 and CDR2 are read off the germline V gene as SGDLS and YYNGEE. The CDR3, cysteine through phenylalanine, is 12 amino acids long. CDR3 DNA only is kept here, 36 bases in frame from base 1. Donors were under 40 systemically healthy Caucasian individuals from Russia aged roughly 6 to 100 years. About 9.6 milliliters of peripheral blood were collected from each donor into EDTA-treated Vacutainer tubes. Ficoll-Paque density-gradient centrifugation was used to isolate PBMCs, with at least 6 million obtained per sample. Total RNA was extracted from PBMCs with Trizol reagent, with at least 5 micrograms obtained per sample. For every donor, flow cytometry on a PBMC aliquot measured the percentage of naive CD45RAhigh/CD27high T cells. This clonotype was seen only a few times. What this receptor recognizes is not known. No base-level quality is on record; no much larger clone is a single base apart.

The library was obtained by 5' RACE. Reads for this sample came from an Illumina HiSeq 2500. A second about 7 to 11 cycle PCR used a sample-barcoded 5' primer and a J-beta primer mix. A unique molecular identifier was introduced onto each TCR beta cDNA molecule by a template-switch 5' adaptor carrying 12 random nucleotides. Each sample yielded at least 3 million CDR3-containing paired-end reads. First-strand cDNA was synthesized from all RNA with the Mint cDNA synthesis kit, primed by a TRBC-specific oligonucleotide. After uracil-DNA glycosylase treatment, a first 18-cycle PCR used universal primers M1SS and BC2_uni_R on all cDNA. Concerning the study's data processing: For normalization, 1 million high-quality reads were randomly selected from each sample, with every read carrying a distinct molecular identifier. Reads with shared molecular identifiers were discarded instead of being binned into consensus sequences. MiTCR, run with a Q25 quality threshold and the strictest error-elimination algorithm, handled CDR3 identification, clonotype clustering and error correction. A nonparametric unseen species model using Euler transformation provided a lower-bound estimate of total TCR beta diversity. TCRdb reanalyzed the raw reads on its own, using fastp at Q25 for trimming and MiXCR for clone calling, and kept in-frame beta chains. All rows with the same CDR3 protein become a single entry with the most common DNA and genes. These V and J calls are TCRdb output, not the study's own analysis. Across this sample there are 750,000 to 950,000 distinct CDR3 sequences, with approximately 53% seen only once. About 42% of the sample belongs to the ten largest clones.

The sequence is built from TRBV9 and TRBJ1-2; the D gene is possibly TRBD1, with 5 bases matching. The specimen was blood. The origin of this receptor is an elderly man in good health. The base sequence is TGTGCCAGCACGGGACCGAGCTATGGCTACACCTTC. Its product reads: CASTGPSYGYTF.